What follows describes a single TCR beta chain. Its antigen is as yet unknown. The sample belongs to a study of T cell responses to AZD1222 COVID-19 vaccine. Using immunoSEQ multiplex PCR, the repertoire was profiled, and TCRdb retains in-frame clones only, with some absent. Here the sample spans 75,000 to 85,000 clones, more than 75% being singletons. Study outcomes and limitations: Donors were largely white British and mainly female; clonal diversity was possibly underestimated. Sampling that yielded the repertoires occurred only after the peak T cell response.

The source material was peripheral blood, sampled on day 0 of AZD1222 vaccination. This receptor was taken from an adult in good health.

The CDR3 nucleotides read TGTGCCTGGAGTATCCTGGACAGAGTTAGTTTGAACACTGAAGCTTTCTTT. Protein product: CAWSILDRVSLNTEAFF. The rearrangement links TRBV30 to TRBJ1-1; D is perhaps TRBD1 (6 bases). The CDR3 length is 17 residues. Germline V CDR1 and CDR2: GTSNPN, SVGIG (reference sequence). Deletions cut 2 bases from V and 0 bases from J, with 19 bases between.